These 16 T cell receptor beta chains share one sample of origin, sequenced in a study of alternative splicing in chronic myeloid leukemia remission. Time point defined: chronic-phase CML before TKI therapy (screening/day 1). Libraries were built from poly-A-enriched mRNA from around 0.94 ug total RNA. TCRdb re-called the bulk RNA-seq reads; every CDR3 protein appears as one record, without DNA. This sample's table reports 71 distinct CDR3 sequences. The source was PBMCs or total blood leukocytes (not recorded which), collected at diagnosis. These receptor sequences come from an adult with chronic myeloid leukemia.

The chain recombines TRBV20-1 with TRBJ2-7; TCRdb selects TRBD2, and the lack of DNA leaves this call unchecked. The CDR3 loop spans 14 amino acids. From germline, CDR1 is DFQATT and CDR2 SNEGSKA (reference sequence). CDR3 residues: CSARTTSGTYEQYF.

V and J are TRBV19 and TRBJ2-7; TCRdb names TRBD2, which stays unverified in the absence of DNA. The germline gives CDR1 LNHDA, CDR2 SQIVND (reference sequence). This CDR3 has 13 amino acids. The CDR3 region is CASSSQGPYEQYF.

The genes are TRBV12-3 or TRBV12-4 and TRBJ1-3. This CDR3 contains 14 residues. The CDR3 region is CASSVRRPGNTIYF.

The chain carries TRBV25-1 and TRBJ2-5. This CDR3 spans 11 amino acids. Germline values: CDR1 MGHDK, CDR2 SYGVNS. CDR3 loop: CASSEGETQYF.

The chain links TRBV20-1 to TRBJ2-2; TCRdb's assignment of TRBD2 cannot be checked, as there is no DNA. The CDR3 loop spans 13 amino acids. Germline lookup yields CDR1 DFQATT and CDR2 SNEGSKA (reference sequence). The CDR3 sequence: CSATQGNTGELFF.

The CDR3: CASRGDTLNTEAFF. V is TRBV5-1 and J is TRBJ1-1; TCRdb gives TRBD1 as the D gene, but with no DNA this cannot be confirmed. In germline, CDR1 is SGHRS, CDR2 YFSETQ. The CDR3 runs 14 residues. The complete variable domain, with remaining parts taken from reference TRBV5-1 and TRBJ1-1, reads KAGVTQTPRYLIKTRGQQVTLSCSPISGHRSVSWYQQTPGQGLQFLFEYFSETQRNKGNFPGRFSGRQFSNSRSEMNVSTLELGDSALYLCASRGDTLNTEAFFGQGTRLTVV.

V usage is TRBV9 and J usage is TRBJ2-5. CDR3 length: 13 amino acids. Germline lookup yields CDR1 SGDLS and CDR2 YYNGEE. CDR3 residues: CASSPHHKETQYF. The full variable domain, with the rest looked up from reference TRBV9 and TRBJ2-5, is DSGVTQTPKHLITATGQRVTLRCSPRSGDLSVYWYQQSLDQGLQFLIQYYNGEERAKGNILERFSAQQFPDLHSELNLSSLELGDSALYFCASSPHHKETQYFGPGTRLLVL.

The V call is TRBV28, the J call TRBJ1-2; the D call of TRBD1 rests on TCRdb alone, since no DNA is present to check it. CDR1 and CDR2 from the germline V gene are MDHEN and SYDVKM. The CDR3 is 14 amino acids. CDR3 in amino acids: CASIRSGTGYGYTF.

The rearrangement links TRBV29-1 to TRBJ2-1. This CDR3 has 10 residues. Germline V gene data show CDR1 as SQVTM and CDR2 as ANQGSEA. CDR3 sequence: CSVPLHEQFF.

The chain has TRBV6-5 and TRBJ2-7. Germline lookup yields CDR1 MNHEY and CDR2 SVGAGI. The CDR3 is 14 amino acids. CDR3 protein: CASSYSQAAYEQYF.

J is TRBJ2-7 and V is TRBV29-1. The germline CDR1 and CDR2 sequences are SQVTM and ANQGSEA. The CDR3 sequence is 12 residues long. The CDR3 sequence is CSVVTASYEQYF.

The gene calls are TRBV19 and TRBJ1-6; lacking DNA, the TRBD1 call made by TCRdb goes unchecked. Germline assignment: CDR1 LNHDA and CDR2 SQIVND (reference sequence). The CDR3 loop spans 14 amino acids. The CDR3 sequence is CASRGQGDNSPLHF.

J is TRBJ1-6 and V is TRBV28. The CDR3 has 12 amino acids. Per the germline V gene, CDR1 is MDHEN and CDR2 is SYDVKM. This chain's CDR3 is CASRFSTGPLHF.

The chain recombines TRBV4-2 with TRBJ2-2; TCRdb's D call of TRBD1 is untestable without DNA. CDR1 and CDR2 (germline): LGHNA, YNFKEQ. The CDR3 extends over 16 amino acids. CDR3 loop: CASSQPTGGHTGELFF.

The chain carries TRBV5-1 and TRBJ1-5. This CDR3 comprises 13 residues. Germline V gives CDR1 SGHRS, CDR2 YFSETQ. The CDR3: CASSLKWGQPQHF. The variable domain in full, completed from reference TRBV5-1 and TRBJ1-5, reads KAGVTQTPRYLIKTRGQQVTLSCSPISGHRSVSWYQQTPGQGLQFLFEYFSETQRNKGNFPGRFSGRQFSNSRSEMNVSTLELGDSALYLCASSLKWGQPQHFGDGTRLSIL.

This chain links TRBV6-6 with TRBJ2-1; without DNA, the TCRdb call of TRBD2 cannot be checked. The CDR3 runs 13 residues. Germline lookup yields CDR1 MNHNY and CDR2 SVGAGI (reference sequence). The CDR3 is CASRAGLNNEQFF.